The clone carrying this TCR beta chain showed up just a few times. After removal of 4 bases from V and 5 bases from J, the junction contained 10 bases not matched to a gene. Per the germline V gene, CDR1 is LNHNV and CDR2 is YYDKDF (reference sequence). This CDR3 is 15 amino acids long. TCRdb used MiXCR to reprocess the 5' RACE reads, holding one entry per CDR3 protein. Among just under 650,000 distinct CDR3 sequences listed, roughly 7.2% were seen once. This sample is drawn from a study of identical twins. This same sample was also part of a study on yellow fever vaccine responses in identical twins.

Sequencing was done on a sample of PBMCs. V and J are TRBV15 and TRBJ1-1; 7 nucleotides agree with TRBD1. The receptor was derived from a woman aged 18-29 years in good health. CDR3 in DNA: TGTGCCACCAGCATTCCCCACAGGGGAAAAACTGAAGCTTTCTTT. Translating gives CATSIPHRGKTEAFF.